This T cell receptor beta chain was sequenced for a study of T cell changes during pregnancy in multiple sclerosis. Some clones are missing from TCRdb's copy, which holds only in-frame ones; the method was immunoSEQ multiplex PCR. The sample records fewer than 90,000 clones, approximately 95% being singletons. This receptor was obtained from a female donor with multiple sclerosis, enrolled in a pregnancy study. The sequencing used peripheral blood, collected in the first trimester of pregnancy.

The CDR3 coding sequence is TGTGCCACCAGCAGAGAGGTCGACAGGGGGCCTGAAAAACTGTTTTTT. Amino acids: CATSREVDRGPEKLFF. The chain recombines TRBV15 with TRBJ1-4, with 10 positions matching TRBD1. The CDR3 length is 16 residues. After removal of 0 bases from V and 7 bases from J, the junction contained 5 bases not matched to a gene. The germline CDR1 and CDR2 sequences are LNHNV and YYDKDF (reference sequence).